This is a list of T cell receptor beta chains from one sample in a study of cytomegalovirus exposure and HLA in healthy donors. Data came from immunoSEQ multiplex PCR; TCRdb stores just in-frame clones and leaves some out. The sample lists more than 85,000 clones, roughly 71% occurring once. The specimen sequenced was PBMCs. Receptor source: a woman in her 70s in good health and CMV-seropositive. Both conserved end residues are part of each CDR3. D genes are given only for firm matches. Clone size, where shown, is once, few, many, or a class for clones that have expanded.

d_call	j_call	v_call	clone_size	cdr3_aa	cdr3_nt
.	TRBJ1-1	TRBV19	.	CASSSRGSVNTEAFF	TGTGCCAGTAGTTCTAGGGGCTCCGTGAACACTGAAGCTTTCTTT
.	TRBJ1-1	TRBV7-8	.	CASRQSSGIMNTEAFF	TGTGCCAGCAGACAGTCCTCAGGGATCATGAACACTGAAGCTTTCTTT
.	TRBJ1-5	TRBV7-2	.	CASSLGWERNQPQHF	TGTGCCAGCAGCCTCGGGTGGGAGCGTAATCAGCCCCAGCATTTT
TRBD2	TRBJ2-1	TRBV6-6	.	CASRMERGGSNEQFF	TGTGCCAGCCGAATGGAGCGGGGGGGATCAAATGAGCAGTTCTTC
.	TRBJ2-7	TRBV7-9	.	CASSRLETGSYEQYF	TGTGCCAGCAGCCGCCTTGAGACAGGCTCCTACGAGCAGTACTTC
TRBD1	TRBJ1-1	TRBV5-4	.	CASSWDRGNTEAFF	TGTGCCAGCAGCTGGGACAGGGGAAACACTGAAGCTTTCTTT
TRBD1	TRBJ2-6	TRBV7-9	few	CASSLAGTAGANVLTF	TGTGCCAGCAGCTTAGCGGGGACAGCTGGGGCCAACGTCCTGACTTTC
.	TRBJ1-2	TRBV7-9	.	CASSFGDNDYGYTF	TGTGCCAGCAGCTTCGGGGACAACGACTATGGCTACACCTTC
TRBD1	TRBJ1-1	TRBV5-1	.	CASSPRQGGDTEAFF	TGCGCCAGCAGCCCCCGACAGGGGGGGGACACTGAAGCTTTCTTT
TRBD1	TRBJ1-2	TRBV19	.	CASSVQGAGHYGYTF	TGTGCCAGTAGTGTCCAGGGGGCTGGGCACTATGGCTACACCTTC
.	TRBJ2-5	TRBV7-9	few	CASRSTTQETQYF	TGTGCCAGCAGATCTACTACCCAAGAGACCCAGTACTTC
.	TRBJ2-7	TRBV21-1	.	CASSTSGQIPFRDEQYF	TGTGCCAGCAGCACGTCGGGACAGATACCTTTTCGGGACGAGCAGTACTTC
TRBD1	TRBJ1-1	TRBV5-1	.	CASSLAQGARGEAFF	TGCGCCAGCAGCTTGGCCCAGGGGGCGCGGGGTGAAGCTTTCTTT
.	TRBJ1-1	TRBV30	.	CAWRAGPLNTEAFF	TGTGCCTGGAGGGCAGGGCCTTTGAACACTGAAGCTTTCTTT
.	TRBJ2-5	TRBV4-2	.	CASSPSGGRETQYF	TGTGCCAGCAGCCCCAGTGGGGGCCGGGAGACCCAGTACTTC
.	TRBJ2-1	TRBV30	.	CAWSVASVSEQFF	TGTGCCTGGAGTGTGGCTAGCGTCAGTGAGCAGTTCTTC
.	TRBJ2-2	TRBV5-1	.	CASSLGAGPTGELFF	TGCGCCAGCAGCTTGGGGGCAGGCCCCACCGGGGAGCTGTTTTTT
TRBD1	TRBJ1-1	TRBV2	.	CASSYRGYTEAFF	TGTGCCAGCAGTTACAGGGGGTACACTGAAGCTTTCTTT
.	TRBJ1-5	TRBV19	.	CASSMIGGDGQPQHF	TGTGCCAGTAGTATGATCGGGGGGGATGGTCAGCCCCAGCATTTT
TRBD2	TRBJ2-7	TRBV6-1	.	CASRTGTSDYEQYF	TGTGCCAGCAGAACCGGGACTAGCGACTACGAGCAGTACTTC
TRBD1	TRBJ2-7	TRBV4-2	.	CASSQDNRGSSYEQYF	TGTGCCAGCAGCCAAGATAACAGGGGAAGCTCCTACGAGCAGTACTTC
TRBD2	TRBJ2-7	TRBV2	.	CASSAGTSGTYEQYF	TGTGCCAGCAGCGCGGGGACTAGTGGAACCTACGAGCAGTACTTC
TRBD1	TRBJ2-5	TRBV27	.	CASRIEWNRGQETQYF	TGTGCCAGCAGAATAGAGTGGAACAGGGGGCAAGAGACCCAGTACTTC
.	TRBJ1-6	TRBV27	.	CASSLRTASNSPLHF	TGTGCCAGCAGTTTACGGACAGCCTCTAATTCACCCCTCCACTTT
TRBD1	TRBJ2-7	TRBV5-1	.	CAREGGTGVAEQYF	TGCGCCAGAGAAGGAGGGACAGGGGTCGCTGAGCAGTACTTC
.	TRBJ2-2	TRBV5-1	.	CASSSAGQYNTGELFF	TGCGCCAGCAGCTCGGCGGGACAGTACAACACCGGGGAGCTGTTTTTT
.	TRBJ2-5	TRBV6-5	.	CASRYRGTQYF	TGTGCCAGCAGGTACCGGGGGACCCAGTACTTC
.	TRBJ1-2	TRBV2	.	CASSELREDGYTF	TGTGCCAGCAGTGAACTCAGGGAGGATGGCTACACCTTC